These 27 T cell receptor beta chains share one sample of origin, sequenced in a study of cytomegalovirus exposure and HLA in healthy donors (dated by TCRdb to about 2017). The method behind the library was the immunoSEQ multiplex PCR assay. For the multiplex PCR, a mixture combining 60 forward primers for TCR Vbeta segments and 13 reverse primers for TCR Jbeta segments was used. The source is immuneACCESS, and TCRdb retained only in-frame sequences with V and J called. Part of the clones is not carried over; for the studies checked, unresolved V genes explain less than half of this, and the remainder is unexplained. The sample contains about 200,000 clones, roughly 80% of them found a single time. The ten largest clones capture less than 3% of the sample. The source material was PBMCs. These receptors came from a woman aged 40 to 50 in good health and CMV-seronegative.

The rearrangement uses TRBV5-1 and TRBJ2-1; TRBD2 agrees at 14 bases. V dropped 3 bases and J dropped 8; count of bases not matched to a gene: 7. This CDR3 is built from 16 residues. Per germline, CDR1 SGHRS and CDR2 YFSETQ. The CDR3 protein is CASSSGTSGSIYEQFF. The CDR3 DNA is TGCGCCAGCAGCTCCGGGACTAGCGGGAGCATTTATGAGCAGTTCTTC.

The J gene is TRBJ2-5, the V gene TRBV9, with TRBD2 matching over 9 bases. The germline V gene encodes CDR1 SGDLS and CDR2 YYNGEE. With V trimmed by 0 bases and J by 2 bases, 2 bases remained unmatched. This CDR3 is built from 15 residues. The CDR3 here is CASSVVAGEQETQYF. In DNA form, the CDR3 reads TGTGCCAGCAGCGTAGTAGCGGGGGAACAAGAGACCCAGTACTTC.

The V gene is TRBV27, the J gene TRBJ2-7; TRBD2 is a possible D gene (6 bases). This CDR3 contains 15 residues. CDR1 and CDR2 (germline): MNHEY, SMNVEV (reference sequence). V lost 0 bases and J 3 bases, leaving 12 bases between the germline ends. The CDR3 DNA reads TGTGCCAGCAGTTTATCGACGGGGGTCCACTACGAGCAGTACTTC. Translating it yields CASSLSTGVHYEQYF.

The rearrangement uses TRBV5-1 and TRBJ1-1; TRBD1 agrees at 7 bases. CDR1 SGHRS and CDR2 YFSETQ come from the germline V gene. There are 15 residues in the CDR3. V lost 0 bases and J lost 6; bases outside the gene matches: 8. The CDR3 DNA is TGCGCCAGCAGCTTGGTTACAGGGGTGGTGGCTGAAGCTTTCTTT. This sequence encodes CASSLVTGVVAEAFF.

This clone occurred once. This chain connects TRBV7-7 to TRBJ2-2; the D is unclear. Germline V CDR1 and CDR2: SSHAT, FNYEAQ (reference sequence). V dropped 7 bases and J dropped 7 bases, with 10 bases sitting between them. The CDR3 is 12 residues long. In DNA, the CDR3 is TGTGCCAGCACATCCGGTGGCGGGGAGCTGTTTTTT. This gives the protein CASTSGGGELFF.

V gene TRBV15 combines with J gene TRBJ2-1; TRBD2 is a possible D gene (6 bases). With 0 bases removed from V and 5 bases from J, the gap between germline ends came to 11 bases. The CDR3 contains 15 residues. Germline lookup yields CDR1 LNHNV and CDR2 YYDKDF (reference sequence). CDR3: CATSRDRDFHNEQFF. In nucleotides, the CDR3 is TGTGCCACCAGCAGAGATCGGGACTTCCACAATGAGCAGTTCTTC. The full variable domain, in which reference TRBV15 and TRBJ2-1 provide the parts outside the CDR3, is DAMVIQNPRYQVTQFGKPVTLSCSQTLNHNVMYWYQQKSSQAPKLLFHYYDKDFNNEADTPDNFQSRRPNTSFCFLDIRSPGLGDTAMYLCATSRDRDFHNEQFFGPGTRLTVL.

The gene calls are TRBV28 and TRBJ1-5; D gene uncertain. CDR3 length: 17 residues. V shed 6 bases and J shed 3 bases, with 21 bases lying between them. Per the germline V gene, CDR1 is MDHEN and CDR2 is SYDVKM. The CDR3 nucleotides read TGTGCCAGCAGCTTGGGTGGGGAGGGTGGACCCAATCAGCCCCAGCATTTT. This encodes CASSLGGEGGPNQPQHF. The entire variable domain, with the rest obtained from reference TRBV28 and TRBJ1-5, is as follows: DVKVTQSSRYLVKRTGEKVFLECVQDMDHENMFWYRQDPGLGLRLIYFSYDVKMKEKGDIPEGYSVSREKKERFSLILESASTNQTSMYLCASSLGGEGGPNQPQHFGDGTRLSIL.

The chain links TRBV7-7 to TRBJ2-5; 10 positions match TRBD2. Germline trimming cut 2 bases from V and 4 bases from J; bases unmatched to any gene: 7. This CDR3 is built from 16 residues. Germline CDR1 SSHAT, CDR2 FNYEAQ (reference sequence). This chain's CDR3 is CASSLNSGRASETQYF. The CDR3 DNA reads TGTGCCAGCAGCTTAAACAGCGGGAGGGCCTCAGAGACCCAGTACTTC.

The chain has TRBV5-1 and TRBJ2-1, with TRBD2 matching 8 bases. The length of the CDR3 is 15 residues. The junction had 4 bases not matched to a gene; V was cut back by 1 base and J by 4 bases. Germline CDR1 SGHRS, CDR2 YFSETQ. CDR3 in DNA: TGCGCCAGCAGCTTGAGTAGCGGGAAATACAATGAGCAGTTCTTC. Amino acid sequence: CASSLSSGKYNEQFF. The complete variable domain, with remaining parts taken from reference TRBV5-1 and TRBJ2-1, reads KAGVTQTPRYLIKTRGQQVTLSCSPISGHRSVSWYQQTPGQGLQFLFEYFSETQRNKGNFPGRFSGRQFSNSRSEMNVSTLELGDSALYLCASSLSSGKYNEQFFGPGTRLTVL.

The J gene is TRBJ2-1, the V gene TRBV7-2; D perhaps matches TRBD1 (6 bases). The CDR3 loop spans 19 amino acids. From germline, CDR1 is SGHTA and CDR2 FQGNSA. The V end lost 3 bases, the J end lost 0 bases, and 21 bases lay between the germline ends. The CDR3 DNA reads as TGTGCCAGCAGCTTTAGGACGGCCAAGGGACACAGCTCCTACAATGAGCAGTTCTTC. Amino acid sequence: CASSFRTAKGHSSYNEQFF. Looking up the rest from reference TRBV7-2 and TRBJ2-1 gives the full variable domain: GAGVSQSPSNKVTEKGKDVELRCDPISGHTALYWYRQSLGQGLEFLIYFQGNSAPDKSGLPSDRFSAERTGGSVSTLTIQRTQQEDSAVYLCASSFRTAKGHSSYNEQFFGPGTRLTVL.

This chain links TRBV10-2 with TRBJ2-2, with TRBD2 matching 7 bases. Trimming took 7 bases from V and 4 from J; bases not matched to a gene: 6. The CDR3 loop spans 14 amino acids. Per the germline V gene, CDR1 is WSHSY and CDR2 is SAAADI. In DNA form, the CDR3 reads TGCGCCAGCATCGGGGGGATCCTCACCGGGGAGCTGTTTTTT. Translating it yields CASIGGILTGELFF.

The rearrangement joins TRBV5-1 to TRBJ2-3; D is perhaps TRBD2 (6 bases). The germline gives CDR1 SGHRS, CDR2 YFSETQ. The CDR3 contains 14 residues. The germline V and J ends were trimmed by 0 bases and 6 bases, with 11 bases remaining between them. The DNA of the CDR3 is TGCGCCAGCAGCTTGGCCGGGGAGGTTGATACGCAGTATTTT. It is translated as CASSLAGEVDTQYF. The full variable domain, in which reference TRBV5-1 and TRBJ2-3 provide the parts outside the CDR3, is KAGVTQTPRYLIKTRGQQVTLSCSPISGHRSVSWYQQTPGQGLQFLFEYFSETQRNKGNFPGRFSGRQFSNSRSEMNVSTLELGDSALYLCASSLAGEVDTQYFGPGTRLTVL.

The chain uses TRBV28 and TRBJ2-5, with D possibly being TRBD1 (6 bases). CDR3 length: 14 residues. The V and J ends lost 6 bases and 2 bases respectively, with 13 bases between them. Germline V gives CDR1 MDHEN, CDR2 SYDVKM. The CDR3 DNA reads as TGTGCCAGCAGCCTCTTAGGGGGACAAGAGACCCAGTACTTC. Protein: CASSLLGGQETQYF. The full variable domain, its missing parts supplied by reference TRBV28 and TRBJ2-5, is DVKVTQSSRYLVKRTGEKVFLECVQDMDHENMFWYRQDPGLGLRLIYFSYDVKMKEKGDIPEGYSVSREKKERFSLILESASTNQTSMYLCASSLLGGQETQYFGPGTRLLVL.

The chain carries TRBV6-6 and TRBJ2-2; 8 bases are a match to TRBD1. V lost 7 bases and J lost 7; bases outside the gene matches: 8. Per germline, CDR1 MNHNY and CDR2 SVGAGI (reference sequence). The CDR3 is made up of 14 amino acids. For the CDR3, the DNA is TGTGCCAGCACCTTGACAGGGGTTAACGGGGAGCTGTTTTTT. The encoded protein is CASTLTGVNGELFF.

This chain connects TRBV14 to TRBJ2-3; TRBD2 aligns across 8 bases. Trimming at V came to 4 bases and at J to 3 bases, leaving 9 bases not matched to a gene. In germline, CDR1 is SGHDN, CDR2 FVKESK. This CDR3 is built from 16 residues. The CDR3 here is CASSPRRLAKTDTQYF. CDR3 DNA sequence: TGTGCCAGCAGCCCTCGTAGACTAGCGAAAACAGATACGCAGTATTTT.

The chain carries TRBV28 and TRBJ1-5; D is possibly TRBD1 (6 bases). V was cut by 5 bases and J by 6 bases, with 14 bases left in between. Germline values: CDR1 MDHEN, CDR2 SYDVKM. The CDR3 spans 14 residues. CDR3 loop: CASSPRGAGQPQHF. The DNA for the CDR3 is TGTGCCAGCAGTCCTCGGGGGGCTGGTCAGCCCCAGCATTTT.

This clone was seen more than once but under ten times. V gene TRBV4-1 combines with J gene TRBJ1-1, with 7 bases lining up with TRBD1. Trimming at V came to 4 bases and at J to 6 bases, leaving 5 bases not matched to a gene. The CDR3 length is 13 residues. Germline lookup yields CDR1 MGHRA and CDR2 YSYEKL. The CDR3 DNA is TGCGCCAGCAGCCCGACAGGGAGCGCTGAAGCTTTCTTT. It is translated as CASSPTGSAEAFF.

This rearrangement joins TRBV6-1 to TRBJ2-1; 9 bases match TRBD2. Unmatched junction bases numbered 4, after V lost 3 bases and J lost 4 bases. The CDR3 spans 15 residues. Per germline, CDR1 MNHNS and CDR2 SASEGT. CDR3 amino acids: CASSEVAGAYNEQFF. Here the CDR3 DNA reads TGTGCCAGCAGTGAGGTAGCGGGAGCGTACAATGAGCAGTTCTTC.

This chain joins TRBV2 and TRBJ2-5; 7 bases line up with TRBD2. Germline CDR1 reads SNHLY; CDR2 reads FYNNEI. The J segment lost 7 bases and the V segment lost 5 bases, leaving 10 bases of the junction unmatched. CDR3 length equals 14 residues. In DNA, the CDR3 is TGTGCCAGCAGTCTTGGGGGAGGGCGGGTGACCCAGTACTTC. This gives the protein CASSLGGGRVTQYF. Full variable domain (missing parts from reference TRBV2 and TRBJ2-5): EPEVTQTPSHQVTQMGQEVILRCVPISNHLYFYWYRQILGQKVEFLVSFYNNEISEKSEIFDDQFSVERPDGSNFTLKIRSTKLEDSAMYFCASSLGGGRVTQYFGPGTRLLVL.

The V call is TRBV11-1, the J call TRBJ2-3; D unclear. CDR3 length: 15 amino acids. The germline V and J ends were trimmed by 0 bases and 0 bases, with 7 bases remaining between them. Germline assignment: CDR1 SGHAT and CDR2 FQDESV (reference sequence). The CDR3 DNA is TGTGCCAGCAGCTTAGCTCCGGTTAGCACAGATACGCAGTATTTT. It specifies CASSLAPVSTDTQYF. Full variable domain (missing parts from reference TRBV11-1 and TRBJ2-3): EAEVAQSPRYKITEKSQAVAFWCDPISGHATLYWYRQILGQGPELLVQFQDESVVDDSQLPKDRFSAERLKGVDSTLKIQPAELGDSAMYLCASSLAPVSTDTQYFGPGTRLTVL.

V is TRBV7-9 and J is TRBJ2-7; 8 nucleotides align to TRBD2. Trimming at V came to 0 bases and at J to 7 bases, leaving 11 bases not matched to a gene. CDR1 is SEHNR, CDR2 FQNEAQ, per germline (reference sequence). The CDR3 extends over 16 amino acids. CDR3 DNA sequence: TGTGCCAGCAGCTTAGCGCATTCTAGCGGGCTCGGGGAGCAGTACTTC. This gives the protein CASSLAHSSGLGEQYF.

This clone showed up just once. The gene calls are TRBV2 and TRBJ2-5, with TRBD1 as a possible D gene (5 bases). The CDR3 is 14 residues long. V dropped 1 base and J dropped 4 bases, with 10 bases sitting between them. The germline V gene encodes CDR1 SNHLY and CDR2 FYNNEI. CDR3 loop: CASSEVSRVETQYF. The DNA for the CDR3 is TGTGCCAGCAGTGAAGTCAGCAGGGTAGAGACCCAGTACTTC.

This clone was found once. V is TRBV2 and J is TRBJ1-1; tentatively, D is TRBD1 (6 bases). This CDR3 contains 13 residues. The germline V gene encodes CDR1 SNHLY and CDR2 FYNNEI. With 6 bases removed from V and 3 bases from J, the gap between germline ends came to 11 bases. The CDR3 DNA is TGTGCCAGCAGAGCGCGGACAGACACTGAAGCTTTCTTT. This codes for CASRARTDTEAFF.

The rearrangement uses TRBV9 and TRBJ1-1; D might be TRBD1 (6 bases). V was shortened by 3 bases and J by 4 bases, with 25 bases between the two germline ends. The CDR3 covers 18 residues. Germline lookup yields CDR1 SGDLS and CDR2 YYNGEE. This CDR3 is CASSALTGKSTGITEAFF. The DNA for the CDR3 is TGTGCCAGCAGCGCTCTAACTGGGAAGTCCACAGGGATCACTGAAGCTTTCTTT. Full variable domain (remainder filled in from reference TRBV9 and TRBJ1-1): DSGVTQTPKHLITATGQRVTLRCSPRSGDLSVYWYQQSLDQGLQFLIQYYNGEERAKGNILERFSAQQFPDLHSELNLSSLELGDSALYFCASSALTGKSTGITEAFFGQGTRLTVV.

The chain employs TRBV4-1 and TRBJ2-5; TRBD1 might be the D (6 bases). The J call is in doubt because the DNA end fits TRBJ2-7 better. Germline lookup yields CDR1 MGHRA and CDR2 YSYEKL. This CDR3 is built from 16 residues. DNA for the CDR3: TGCGCCAGCAGCCAAGACTCACCGGACAGTTCCTACGAGCAGTACTTC. Translated, it gives CASSQDSPDSSYEQYF.

The rearrangement links TRBV15 to TRBJ1-5, with TRBD1 identical over 9 bases. The ends lost 1 base at V and 6 bases at J; junction bases unmatched: 4. The V gene's germline CDR1 is LNHNV and CDR2 YYDKDF (reference sequence). The CDR3 loop spans 15 amino acids. For the CDR3, the DNA is TGTGCCACCAGCAGAGGACAGGGGGGTCCTCAGCCCCAGCATTTT. It is translated as CATSRGQGGPQPQHF.

The chain couples TRBV30 to TRBJ2-5, with D tentatively TRBD2 (5 bases). Germline CDR1 is GTSNPN and CDR2 is SVGIG (reference sequence). The V end was cut by 0 bases, the J end by 3 bases, with 8 bases between. The CDR3 has 13 residues. CDR3 region: CAWSVLSEETQYF. DNA for the CDR3: TGTGCCTGGAGTGTACTTAGCGAAGAGACCCAGTACTTC.